These 24 T cell receptor beta chains were sequenced from one sample in a study of PD-1 blockade in classical Hodgkin lymphoma. The patients all showed relapse after autologous stem cell transplantation, while their brentuximab vedotin exposure varied. Using immunoSEQ multiplex PCR, the repertoire was profiled, and TCRdb retains in-frame clones only, with some absent. Of around 26,000 clones listed, about four fifths are singletons. Sequencing was performed on peripheral blood mononuclear cells (PBMCs), taken before the second cycle of nivolumab. These receptors all stem from a human donor with classical Hodgkin lymphoma.

The rearrangement links TRBV6-5 to TRBJ2-7; D remains ambiguous. The V and J ends lost 2 bases and 3 bases respectively, with 14 bases between them. This CDR3 is 15 amino acids long. Germline V gene data show CDR1 as MNHEY and CDR2 as SVGAGI. In DNA, the CDR3 is TGTGCCAGCAGTTACGGCCCAGATATAGTCTACGAGCAGTACTTC. It specifies CASSYGPDIVYEQYF.

This chain links TRBV2 with TRBJ2-1; 9 bases match TRBD1. The CDR3 length is 15 residues. Germline-derived CDR1 and CDR2 are SNHLY and FYNNEI. V shed 1 base and J 5 bases; nucleotides not matched to a gene: 3. CDR3 DNA sequence: TGTGCCAGCAGTGAAGGACAGGGGGGTCACAATGAGCAGTTCTTC. Translating it yields CASSEGQGGHNEQFF.

DNA for the CDR3: TGTGCCAGCAGCTCCTTCACGCGGGACCAAGCTTTCTTT. The encoded protein is CASSSFTRDQAFF. The chain couples TRBV11-3 to TRBJ1-1; tentative D call: TRBD1 (5 bases). The CDR3 contains 13 residues. Trimming took off 4 bases at V and 9 bases at J, with 15 bases between the two ends. Germline values: CDR1 SGHNT, CDR2 YENEEA.

This chain links TRBV7-3 with TRBJ2-7, with D hard to call. Trimming pared 1 base from V and 8 bases from J, leaving 15 bases between. Germline V gives CDR1 SGHTA, CDR2 FQGTGA. There are 14 residues in the CDR3. This chain's CDR3 is CASSLNYPPTKQYF. As DNA, the CDR3 is TGTGCCAGCAGCTTAAACTATCCTCCTACGAAGCAGTACTTC. The complete variable domain, with remaining parts taken from reference TRBV7-3 and TRBJ2-7, reads GAGVSQTPSNKVTEKGKYVELRCDPISGHTALYWYRQSLGQGPEFLIYFQGTGAADDSGLPNDRFFAVRPEGSVSTLKIQRTERGDSAVYLCASSLNYPPTKQYFGPGTRLTVT.

This rearrangement joins TRBV9 to TRBJ1-2, with D possibly TRBD1 on 6 matching bases. V shed 4 bases and J shed 2 bases, with 12 bases lying between them. CDR3 length: 14 residues. Germline V gene data show CDR1 as SGDLS and CDR2 as YYNGEE. The CDR3 here is CASSNAGTNYGYTF. The CDR3 DNA follows: TGTGCCAGCAGCAACGCCGGGACAAACTATGGCTACACCTTC.

This chain connects TRBV7-9 to TRBJ1-4; D remains unclear. The ends were cut back, 2 bases at V and 7 bases at J, with 11 bases in the middle. CDR1 is SEHNR, CDR2 FQNEAQ, per germline (reference sequence). The CDR3 runs 14 residues. The CDR3 nucleotides read TGTGCCAGCAGCTTATCTGACCAGAGTGAAAAACTGTTTTTT. Protein product: CASSLSDQSEKLFF.

The chain carries TRBV5-4 and TRBJ2-2; TRBD1 might be the D (6 bases). V lost 0 bases and J lost 6, with 12 bases in between. Germline assignment: CDR1 SGHNT and CDR2 YYREEE (reference sequence). The CDR3 is made up of 15 amino acids. CDR3 protein: CASSLDRAGAGELFF. The CDR3 DNA reads TGTGCCAGCAGCTTGGACAGGGCCGGAGCCGGGGAGCTGTTTTTT.

The chain employs TRBV7-9 and TRBJ2-3; 8 bases line up with TRBD1. CDR3 size: 15 residues. V lost 5 bases and J lost 5; bases outside the gene matches: 9. Germline-derived CDR1 and CDR2 are SEHNR and FQNEAQ (reference sequence). The CDR3, as DNA: TGTGCCAGCAGCAGGGACAGGCAAGACAGAGATACGCAGTATTTT. It translates to CASSRDRQDRDTQYF. The variable domain in full, with the rest retrieved from reference TRBV7-9 and TRBJ2-3, is DTGVSQNPRHKITKRGQNVTFRCDPISEHNRLYWYRQTLGQGPEFLTYFQNEAQLEKSRLLSDRFSAERPKGSFSTLEIQRTEQGDSAMYLCASSRDRQDRDTQYFGPGTRLTVL.

The genes are TRBV9 and TRBJ2-4, with TRBD2 identical over 9 bases. The CDR3 covers 17 residues. With 0 bases clipped from V and 1 base from J, the junction kept 5 bases outside the gene matches. Germline CDR1 is SGDLS and CDR2 is YYNGEE. This CDR3 is CASSVGASGTAKNIQYF. The CDR3 DNA reads TGTGCCAGCAGCGTAGGAGCTAGCGGGACCGCCAAAAACATTCAGTACTTC. The full variable domain, in which reference TRBV9 and TRBJ2-4 provide the parts outside the CDR3, is DSGVTQTPKHLITATGQRVTLRCSPRSGDLSVYWYQQSLDQGLQFLIQYYNGEERAKGNILERFSAQQFPDLHSELNLSSLELGDSALYFCASSVGASGTAKNIQYFGAGTRLSVL.

V gene TRBV4-1 combines with J gene TRBJ2-2; D may be TRBD2 (7 bases). The CDR3 totals 18 residues. Germline V gives CDR1 MGHRA, CDR2 YSYEKL. The ends were cut back, 1 base at V and 3 bases at J, with 18 bases in the middle. This CDR3 reads CASSQGPFEGGHTGELFF. CDR3 DNA: TGCGCCAGCAGCCAAGGGCCTTTTGAGGGGGGGCACACCGGGGAGCTGTTTTTT.

The CDR3 spells CASSSGGPFGNEQFF. Here the CDR3 DNA reads TGTGCCAGCAGTTCGGGAGGACCTTTTGGCAATGAGCAGTTCTTC. The chain combines TRBV27 with TRBJ2-1; 7 bases fit TRBD2. With 4 bases clipped from V and 6 bases from J, the junction kept 9 bases outside the gene matches. Per the germline V gene, CDR1 is MNHEY and CDR2 is SMNVEV (reference sequence). The CDR3 has 15 residues.

This clone was detected a few times. The rearrangement uses TRBV6-6 and TRBJ2-1; a weak D match, TRBD2 (6 bases). Germline assignment: CDR1 MNHNY and CDR2 SVGAGI (reference sequence). V gave up 6 bases and J gave up 0 bases, with 12 bases separating them. The CDR3 runs 15 residues. The CDR3 loop is CASSPTRPSYNEQFF. The CDR3 DNA sequence: TGTGCCAGCAGCCCGACTAGGCCCTCCTACAATGAGCAGTTCTTC.

V and J are TRBV27 and TRBJ2-2; TRBD1 is a possible D gene (6 bases). The V gene lost 6 bases and the J gene lost 7 bases, with 18 bases spanning the gap. Germline lookup yields CDR1 MNHEY and CDR2 SMNVEV (reference sequence). CDR3 length: 15 amino acids. CDR3 sequence reads: CASRRGQPRDGELFF. The CDR3, as DNA: TGTGCCAGCAGACGCGGACAGCCGAGGGACGGGGAGCTGTTTTTT.

This chain uses TRBV29-1 with TRBJ1-4; D gene uncertain. The V gene's germline CDR1 is SQVTM and CDR2 ANQGSEA. V was pared by 4 bases and J by 10 bases, with 13 bases between. This CDR3 contains 12 residues. The CDR3 loop reads CSVVGSAGKLFF. As DNA, the CDR3 is TGCAGCGTTGTGGGGTCGGCGGGAAAACTGTTTTTT.

The chain combines TRBV27 with TRBJ2-2, with D unresolved. V lost 2 bases and J lost 2, with 3 bases in between. The CDR3 is made up of 13 amino acids. Germline CDR1 reads MNHEY; CDR2 reads SMNVEV (reference sequence). The CDR3 sequence: CASSLHNTGELFF. In DNA, the CDR3 is TGTGCCAGCAGTTTACACAACACCGGGGAGCTGTTTTTT.

This clone came up many times. V usage is TRBV7-2 and J usage is TRBJ1-1, with D unclear. V was trimmed by 3 bases and J by 4 bases, leaving 12 bases between them. The CDR3 spans 14 residues. Germline CDR1 reads SGHTA; CDR2 reads FQGNSA. The chain's CDR3 is CASSFQIYRTEAFF. For the CDR3, the DNA is TGTGCCAGCAGCTTCCAAATCTATCGCACTGAAGCTTTCTTT.

The V gene is TRBV11-3, the J gene TRBJ2-7; 16 nucleotides agree with TRBD2. With V trimmed by 4 bases and J by 6 bases, 6 bases remained unmatched. This CDR3 is built from 16 residues. Germline V gives CDR1 SGHNT, CDR2 YENEEA. The DNA of the CDR3 is TGTGCCAGCAGCTGGGGACTAGCGGGAGGGTTCGTCGAGCAGTACTTC. Its translation is CASSWGLAGGFVEQYF.

The chain links TRBV11-2 to TRBJ1-2; D gene unclear. The V end lost 1 base, the J end lost 0 bases, and 12 bases lay between the germline ends. There are 16 residues in the CDR3. Germline values: CDR1 SGHAT, CDR2 FQNNGV. The CDR3 sequence: CASSLGGVRSNYGYTF. CDR3 sequence (DNA): TGTGCCAGCAGCTTAGGTGGGGTCAGGTCTAACTATGGCTACACCTTC.

Note on this clone: The sample holds other DNA sequences that translate to the same CDR3. The chain's CDR3 is CASSPPQAEAFF. The CDR3, as DNA: TGTGCCAGCTCACCACCTCAGGCTGAAGCTTTCTTT. The chain links TRBV18 to TRBJ1-1; D not certain. The CDR3 runs 12 residues. The germline gives CDR1 KGHSH, CDR2 LQKENI. V shed 0 bases and J shed 6 bases, with 5 bases lying between them.

This clone was observed a few times. This rearrangement joins TRBV5-1 to TRBJ2-3; possible D gene TRBD2, 5 bases. CDR1 is SGHRS, CDR2 YFSETQ, per germline. V was cut by 5 bases and J by 1 base, with 17 bases left in between. CDR3 length: 16 amino acids. The CDR3 loop is CASREAGLGGTDTQYF. The CDR3, as DNA: TGCGCCAGCAGAGAGGCGGGCTTGGGCGGCACAGATACGCAGTATTTT.

The chain recombines TRBV10-3 with TRBJ1-2; maybe TRBD1 (5 bases). Trimming removed 4 bases at V and 4 bases at J, with 7 bases between. CDR3 length: 12 residues. From germline, CDR1 is ENHRY and CDR2 SYGVKD. The CDR3 is CAISGDVYGYTF. Here the CDR3 DNA reads TGTGCCATCAGTGGGGACGTCTATGGCTACACCTTC.

V gene TRBV19 combines with J gene TRBJ2-7; D is unclear. V was cut by 6 bases and J by 0 bases, with 9 bases left in between. CDR1 is LNHDA and CDR2 is SQIVND in the germline V gene (reference sequence). The CDR3 sequence is 13 residues long. This CDR3 is CASRLQSSYEQYF. The DNA of the CDR3 is TGTGCCAGTAGGCTACAGAGCTCCTACGAGCAGTACTTC.

The J gene is TRBJ1-1, the V gene TRBV6-1; TRBD1 is a possible D gene (5 bases). CDR1 and CDR2 from the germline V gene are MNHNS and SASEGT. Trimming left V 5 bases short and J 2 bases short, with 9 bases between. The CDR3 has 13 residues. The DNA for the CDR3 is TGTGCCAGCAGTATAGGACACAACACTGAAGCTTTCTTT. Protein: CASSIGHNTEAFF.

The gene calls are TRBV7-9 and TRBJ2-1; the D gene is possibly TRBD1 (6 bases). V was pared by 5 bases and J by 1 base, with 9 bases between. CDR1 and CDR2 from the germline V gene are SEHNR and FQNEAQ (reference sequence). CDR3 length: 14 amino acids. CDR3 sequence reads: CASSQGRSYNEQFF. The CDR3 DNA is TGTGCCAGCAGCCAGGGGCGATCCTACAATGAGCAGTTCTTC. Supplemented by reference TRBV7-9 and TRBJ2-1, the full variable domain reads DTGVSQNPRHKITKRGQNVTFRCDPISEHNRLYWYRQTLGQGPEFLTYFQNEAQLEKSRLLSDRFSAERPKGSFSTLEIQRTEQGDSAMYLCASSQGRSYNEQFFGPGTRLTVL.